This T cell receptor (beta chain) comes out of a study of siplizumab effects on memory and regulatory T cells. The study, taken as a whole, reports: Proliferating CD4+ or CD8+ clones, roughly 75-95% of them, lacked an assignable naive or memory phenotype.

Sequenced unstimulated subsets in a few donor pairs: CD4+ naive, CD4+ memory, CD8+ naive, CD8+ effector memory, CD8+ TEMRA. Approximately 100,000 TCR templates per sample were assayed. Here immunoSEQ multiplex PCR was the method, and the copy in TCRdb shows in-frame clones only, minus some. This repertoire shows about 26,000 clones, around 80% found once; its top ten account for about 22%. Germline V gene lookup returns CDR1 LNHDA and CDR2 SQIVND (reference sequence). The CDR3 sequence is 15 residues long. The ends were cut back, 6 bases at V and 0 bases at J, with 12 bases in the middle. This clone was observed a single time. Its antigen is unknown.

The source is a human donor in good health. V gene TRBV19 combines with J gene TRBJ1-5, with D unresolved. The sample taken for sequencing was memory CD4+ T cells sorted from blood. The CDR3 loop reads CASRGQRDSNQPQHF. The DNA for the CDR3 is TGTGCCAGTAGAGGGCAGCGGGATAGCAATCAGCCCCAGCATTTT.